The next 21 T cell receptor beta chains were all read from a single sample in a study of PD-1 blockade in classical Hodgkin lymphoma. The table came from immunoSEQ multiplex PCR; TCRdb's copy has only in-frame clones and leaves some out. Of 17,000 or so clones listed, around 90% are singletons. Time point described: newly diagnosed, previously untreated cHL patient sample. Sequencing was performed on peripheral blood mononuclear cells (PBMCs). The receptors stem from a human donor with classical Hodgkin lymphoma.

The rearrangement uses TRBV28 and TRBJ2-5; 10 bases are a match to TRBD2. From germline, CDR1 is MDHEN and CDR2 SYDVKM. After removal of 4 bases from V and 0 bases from J, the junction contained 2 bases not matched to a gene. The CDR3 is 15 amino acids. The CDR3 DNA reads as TGTGCCAGCAGTTCTAGCGGGGGACACCAAGAGACCCAGTACTTC. This codes for CASSSSGGHQETQYF.

The J gene is TRBJ2-7, the V gene TRBV28, with 7 bases fitting TRBD2. Germline CDR1 is MDHEN and CDR2 is SYDVKM. V shed 8 bases and J 6 bases; nucleotides not matched to a gene: 10. CDR3 length: 13 residues. CDR3 loop: CASLSGMVGEQYF. The CDR3 bases are TGTGCCAGCTTAAGCGGGATGGTAGGCGAGCAGTACTTC.

The chain carries TRBV15 and TRBJ2-3; tentative D call: TRBD2 (5 bases). This CDR3 contains 17 residues. Trimming shortened V by 3 bases and J by 1 base, and 17 bases separated the two germline ends. Germline loops: CDR1 LNHNV, CDR2 YYDKDF (reference sequence). The CDR3 DNA reads as TGTGCCACCAGCAGGCGGGTGAGCGGAGGACGCACAGATACGCAGTATTTT. This codes for CATSRRVSGGRTDTQYF.

The V and J genes are TRBV28 and TRBJ2-1; 11 bases align to TRBD2. Germline values: CDR1 MDHEN, CDR2 SYDVKM. This CDR3 spans 14 amino acids. V trimming: 7 bases; J trimming: 7 bases; junction bases outside the gene matches: 6. DNA for the CDR3: TGTGCCAGCATAGCGGGAGGGCCGAAGAATGAGCAGTTCTTC. Residues: CASIAGGPKNEQFF.

This rearrangement joins TRBV21-1 to TRBJ2-3; the table's D call, TRBD1, was not checked against the DNA. TRBV21-1 represents a pseudogene. The CDR3 runs 19 residues. The chain's CDR3 is CASSKSGTAGRVRGDTQYF. CDR3 in DNA: TGTGCCAGCAGCAAAAGTGGGACAGCAGGACGAGTTCGGGGAGATACGCAGTATTTT.

The V call is TRBV4-3, the J call TRBJ1-4, with D tentatively TRBD1 (6 bases). Germline V gene data show CDR1 as LGHNA and CDR2 as YSLEER. V was trimmed by 0 bases and J by 6 bases, leaving 8 bases between them. CDR3 length equals 14 residues. CDR3 loop: CASSQDSGDEKLFF. The CDR3 DNA follows: TGCGCCAGCAGCCAAGATTCAGGGGATGAAAAACTGTTTTTT.

This clone was observed a single time. The chain employs TRBV6-1 and TRBJ2-1, with D possibly being TRBD2 (6 bases). This CDR3 spans 13 amino acids. Germline lookup yields CDR1 MNHNS and CDR2 SASEGT. V was shortened by 4 bases and J by 10 bases, with 14 bases between the two germline ends. The CDR3 is CASSGRDSTEQFF. Here the CDR3 DNA reads TGTGCCAGCAGTGGCCGGGACTCGACGGAGCAGTTCTTC.

This chain links TRBV30 with TRBJ1-3, with D unresolved. This CDR3 is built from 14 residues. Trimming removed 2 bases at V and 0 bases at J, with 8 bases between. Germline CDR1 is GTSNPN and CDR2 is SVGIG (reference sequence). DNA of the CDR3: TGTGCCTGGAGTATTGGCAGCTCTGGAAACACCATATATTTT. Its protein is CAWSIGSSGNTIYF.

This chain connects TRBV7-9 to TRBJ2-2; 14 bases fit TRBD2. CDR3 length: 17 residues. V was clipped by 6 bases and J by 5 bases; unmatched bases: 8. Germline CDR1 reads SEHNR; CDR2 reads FQNEAQ (reference sequence). CDR3 amino acids: CASRAGTSGSWTGELFF. CDR3 nucleotide sequence: TGTGCCAGCAGAGCCGGGACTAGCGGGAGTTGGACCGGGGAGCTGTTTTTT.

This chain joins TRBV6-5 and TRBJ2-6; no definite D call. The CDR3 runs 15 residues. CDR1 is MNHEY, CDR2 SVGAGI, per germline. V lost 4 bases to trimming and J lost 4 bases, with 11 bases between them. The CDR3 DNA follows: TGTGCCAGCAGTTTCCAAGGAGTGGGGGCCAACGTCCTGACTTTC. Translating it yields CASSFQGVGANVLTF.

CDR3 amino acids: CASSLLSLGLAYEQYF. In nucleotides, the CDR3 is TGTGCCAGCAGCTTATTGTCTCTGGGCCTGGCCTACGAGCAGTACTTC. The chain employs TRBV11-3 and TRBJ2-7; D gene unclear. The germline V and J ends were trimmed by 2 bases and 2 bases, with 16 bases remaining between them. In germline, CDR1 is SGHNT, CDR2 YENEEA. The CDR3 totals 16 residues.

The chain couples TRBV28 to TRBJ1-5; 8 bases agree with TRBD1. With V trimmed by 3 bases and J by 6 bases, 13 bases remained unmatched. The CDR3 is made up of 17 amino acids. From germline, CDR1 is MDHEN and CDR2 SYDVKM. The CDR3 nucleotides are TGTGCCAGCAGTTTCCCCGGGTTGGACAGGGTTTCTCAGCCCCAGCATTTT. Residues: CASSFPGLDRVSQPQHF.

The V and J genes are TRBV27 and TRBJ1-1, with TRBD1 matching over 7 bases. This CDR3 has 13 residues. Trimming took 5 bases from V and 1 from J; bases not matched to a gene: 1. Germline loops: CDR1 MNHEY, CDR2 SMNVEV (reference sequence). CDR3 sequence reads: CASSRTGNTEAFF. The CDR3 DNA follows: TGTGCCAGCAGTCGGACAGGGAACACTGAAGCTTTCTTT.

The V and J genes are TRBV5-4 and TRBJ2-3; 8 positions agree with TRBD2. Germline V lookup: CDR1 SGHNT, CDR2 YYREEE (reference sequence). Unmatched junction bases numbered 14, after V lost 0 bases and J lost 5 bases. The CDR3 spans 18 residues. The chain's CDR3 is CASSLAISGRQMRDTQYF. DNA of the CDR3: TGTGCCAGCAGCTTGGCCATAAGCGGGAGACAAATGAGAGATACGCAGTATTTT. Using reference TRBV5-4 and TRBJ2-3 for the parts outside the CDR3, the full variable domain is ETGVTQSPTHLIKTRGQQVTLRCSSQSGHNTVSWYQQALGQGPQFIFQYYREEENGRGNFPPRFSGLQFPNYSSELNVNALELDDSALYLCASSLAISGRQMRDTQYFGPGTRLTVL.

The sample holds a few counts of this clone. The CDR3 sequence is CASSEGGAKYF. In DNA, the CDR3 is TGTGCCAGCAGTGAAGGGGGGGCGAAGTATTTT. The gene calls are TRBV2 and TRBJ2-3; D possibly matches TRBD1 or TRBD2 (6 bases each). V was pared by 1 base and J by 13 bases, with 9 bases between. Germline assignment: CDR1 SNHLY and CDR2 FYNNEI. The CDR3 sequence is 11 residues long.

This chain links TRBV7-3 with TRBJ2-7, with 9 bases lining up with TRBD1. Losses at the gene ends were 6 bases for V and 3 bases for J; bases not matched to a gene: 3. The CDR3 consists of 13 residues. Germline V gene lookup returns CDR1 SGHTA and CDR2 FQGTGA. For the CDR3, the DNA is TGTGCCAGCAGGGACAGGGGACTCTACGAGCAGTACTTC. This encodes CASRDRGLYEQYF. Combining the CDR3 with reference TRBV7-3 and TRBJ2-7 gives the whole variable domain GAGVSQTPSNKVTEKGKYVELRCDPISGHTALYWYRQSLGQGPEFLIYFQGTGAADDSGLPNDRFFAVRPEGSVSTLKIQRTERGDSAVYLCASRDRGLYEQYFGPGTRLTVT.

The chain is built from TRBV7-8 and TRBJ2-7; D unresolved. Trimming stripped 1 base from V and 6 bases from J, with 13 bases between. Germline V lookup: CDR1 SGHVS, CDR2 FQNEAQ. This CDR3 has 14 amino acids. In nucleotides, the CDR3 is TGTGCCAGCAGCTTAGTTTTCGACCAAGGCGAGCAGTACTTC. Translated, it gives CASSLVFDQGEQYF.

DNA of the CDR3: TGTGCCTGGAGCTATGGGGGGGGTCAGCCCCAGCATTTT. Amino acids: CAWSYGGGQPQHF. V usage is TRBV30 and J usage is TRBJ1-5; TRBD1 is a possible D gene (5 bases). The CDR3 consists of 13 residues. Looked up from germline, CDR1 is GTSNPN and CDR2 is SVGIG (reference sequence). V lost 3 bases and J 6 bases, leaving 12 bases between the germline ends.

CDR3 DNA sequence: TGTGCCAGCTCACGGGACAGGGTCGGCACTGAAGCTTTCTTT. Protein: CASSRDRVGTEAFF. The V and J genes are TRBV18 and TRBJ1-1; TRBD1 aligns across 9 bases. V gave up 4 bases and J gave up 4 bases; unmatched junction bases: 4. This CDR3 is 14 amino acids long. The V gene's germline CDR1 is KGHSH and CDR2 LQKENI.

The gene calls are TRBV28 and TRBJ2-7, with TRBD2 as a possible D gene (6 bases). Germline assignment: CDR1 MDHEN and CDR2 SYDVKM. The CDR3 extends over 12 amino acids. V was cut by 4 bases and J by 10 bases, with 14 bases left in between. DNA of the CDR3: TGTGCCAGCAGTTCAACCGGGAGACATCAGTACTTC. Protein: CASSSTGRHQYF.

The chain couples TRBV19 to TRBJ2-1; D unclear. Trimming shortened V by 3 bases and J by 6 bases, and 6 bases separated the two germline ends. This CDR3 spans 12 amino acids. Germline V gene lookup returns CDR1 LNHDA and CDR2 SQIVND (reference sequence). The DNA for the CDR3 is TGTGCCAGTAGTATTCTTGGCAATGAGCAGTTCTTC. Translating gives CASSILGNEQFF.